This record looks at one T cell receptor beta chain sequence and its context. This sample was taken from a study of T-cell reconstitution after alpha-beta-depleted transplantation in children. Unique molecular identifiers tagged the TCRbeta library. Each CDR3 protein gets one entry after TCRdb re-called the PCR reads with MiXCR. In the table there are 400,000 to 500,000 distinct CDR3 sequences, roughly 11% of which are singletons. The CDR3 has 15 amino acids. The germline V and J ends were trimmed by 4 bases and 0 bases, with 9 bases remaining between them. CDR1 and CDR2 (germline): MNHEY, SVGAGI. The TCR was taken from a human donor who donated a stem cell graft to a child with acute myeloid leukemia. The sequencing here drew on PBMCs from the stem cell graft donor, taken from the stem cell graft. This rearrangement joins TRBV6-5 to TRBJ2-2; a weak D match, TRBD2 (5 bases). The CDR3 protein is CASSWTGTNTGELFF. The DNA of the CDR3 is TGTGCCAGCAGTTGGACCGGGACGAACACCGGGGAGCTGTTTTTT.